A selection of T cell receptor beta chains follows, all from one sample in a study of shared clonotypes between healthy human individuals. Sequencing used immunoSEQ multiplex PCR; TCRdb keeps in-frame clones, though not all of them. The table lists around 2.1 million clones, approximately 94% of them singletons. The sequencing input was naive CD8+ T cells from PBMCs. The source of these receptors is a man between 18 and 29 years old in good health. Some clones in this sample may be carry-over from other donors' samples. Both conserved end residues are part of each CDR3. D genes are given only for firm matches. Not all rows give a size; the values are once, few, many and, for expanded clones, a class.

>.|TRBV19|TRBJ2-3|.
TGTGCCAGTAGTATCAGGGCCCTGAGCGCAGATACGCAGTATTTT
CASSIRALSADTQYF
>TRBD2|TRBV2|TRBJ2-3|once
TGTGCCAGCAGTGAACTAGAGTCATCAACTGCGACTAGCGGGGCTACAGATACGCAGTATTTT
CASSELESSTATSGATDTQYF
>.|TRBV4-3|TRBJ2-2|.
TGCGCCAGCAGCAGATCTAGCAGTTCGAACACCGGGGAGCTGTTTTTT
CASSRSSSSNTGELFF
>TRBD2|TRBV6-6|TRBJ2-7|.
TGTGCCAGCAGTTACGGTCACCCGACTAGCGGGAGCCGCCTGGACTTC
CASSYGHPTSGSRLDF
>.|TRBV5-8|TRBJ2-7|.
TGTGCCAGCAGCTTAGCCGCGAACGAGCAGTACTTC
CASSLAANEQYF
>.|TRBV20-1|TRBJ2-7|.
TGCAGTGCTAGACTCGGCTACGAGCAGTACTTC
CSARLGYEQYF
>.|TRBV25-1|TRBJ1-2|.
TGTGCCAGCAGTGGGGGTCTTCGGAACCTAGGGGGCTATGGCTACACCTTC
CASSGGLRNLGGYGYTF
>.|TRBV9|TRBJ1-1|.
TGTGCCAGCAGCCCTACGGTCGGTACTGAAGCTTTCTTT
CASSPTVGTEAFF
>.|TRBV18|TRBJ2-7|.
TGTGCCAGCTCACCACGGGTGCCGAGCTCCTACGAGCAGTACTTC
CASSPRVPSSYEQYF
>.|TRBV19|TRBJ1-1|.
TGTGCCAGTAGTATAGCGGGCCGTGAAGCTTTCTTT
CASSIAGREAFF
>.|TRBV7-9|TRBJ1-1|.
TGTGCCAGCAGCTTGAGCCACACTGAAGCTTTCTTT
CASSLSHTEAFF
>.|TRBV9|TRBJ1-6|.
TGTGCCAGCAGCGTAGGGACCTCCTATAATTCACCCCTCCACTTT
CASSVGTSYNSPLHF
>TRBD2|TRBV9|TRBJ2-7|.
TGTGCCAGCAGCCTCGGTAGCGGGAGGAGCTCCTACGAGCAGTACTTC
CASSLGSGRSSYEQYF
>TRBD2|TRBV29-1|TRBJ2-1|once
TGCAGCGTCATAGCGGGACATACCTCCTACAATGAGCAGTTCTTC
CSVIAGHTSYNEQFF
>.|TRBV14|TRBJ2-7|.
TGTGCCAGCAGCCCGGACCGGGAAGGGCACGAGCAGTACTTC
CASSPDREGHEQYF
>.|TRBV19|TRBJ2-1|once
TGTGCCAGTAGTATAGGGGCAAGCCCTGAGTTCTTC
CASSIGASPEFF
>.|TRBV15|TRBJ2-5|once
TGTGCCACCAGCAGACTATCCGGGACCGATCAAGAGACCCAGTACTTC
CATSRLSGTDQETQYF
>.|TRBV28|TRBJ2-2|.
TGTGCCAGCAGCTTTACCGGGGCGGGGGAGCTGTTTTTT
CASSFTGAGELFF
>.|TRBV29-1|TRBJ2-4|once
TGCAGCGTTTATCAGGGAAACATTCAGTACTTC
CSVYQGNIQYF
>.|TRBV7-8|TRBJ1-5|.
TGTGCCAGCAGCCCTTTGCGGGGCGCAAATCAGCCCCAGCATTTT
CASSPLRGANQPQHF
>.|TRBV27|TRBJ1-5|few
TGTGCCAGCAGTCCCCGACAGGGCAATCAGCCCCAGCATTTT
CASSPRQGNQPQHF
>.|TRBV9|TRBJ1-2|.
TGTGCCAGCAGCGTCACCGGGACGGCGTCCCTCTATGGCTACACCTTC
CASSVTGTASLYGYTF
>TRBD1|TRBV28|TRBJ2-5|.
TGTGCCAGCAGTGTTTACTCAGACAGGGGAAGAAGGGAGACCCAGTACTTC
CASSVYSDRGRRETQYF